This is a list of T cell receptor beta chains from one sample in a study of cytomegalovirus exposure and HLA in healthy donors. Profiling relied on immunoSEQ multiplex PCR, and the TCRdb table lists in-frame clones only, not all of them. The table records some 140,000 clones, about four fifths of them present only once. Sequencing was carried out using PBMCs. Receptor source: a female donor in good health and CMV-seronegative. The CDR3 runs from the conserved cysteine through the conserved F or W. A D gene is named only where the DNA matches it firmly. Not every row has a clone size; where given, it reads once, few, many or a size class.

>TRBJ1-3|.|TRBV9|.
CASSLGAGNTIYF
TGTGCCAGCAGCCTCGGGGCTGGAAACACCATATATTTT
>TRBJ1-4|.|TRBV19|TRBD1
CASSARDRGIGKLFF
TGTGCCAGTAGCGCCCGGGACAGGGGGATTGGAAAACTGTTTTTT
>TRBJ2-6|.|TRBV7-2|.
CASSSERGSGANVLTF
TGTGCCAGCAGCTCTGAACGGGGCTCTGGGGCCAACGTCCTGACTTTC
>TRBJ2-7|.|TRBV9|.
CASSPGVTYEQYF
TGTGCCAGCAGCCCCGGGGTGACCTACGAGCAGTACTTC
>TRBJ2-7|.|TRBV4-3|.
CASSTARSYEQYF
TGCGCCAGCAGCACAGCCCGCTCCTACGAGCAGTACTTC
>TRBJ1-6|.|TRBV19|.
CASSIVQSSYNSPLHF
TGTGCCAGTAGTATAGTCCAGTCCAGCTATAATTCACCCCTCCACTTT
>TRBJ1-6|.|TRBV5-1|.
CASSLPEGSSYNSPLHF
TGCGCCAGCAGCTTGCCCGAAGGGAGCTCCTATAATTCACCCCTCCACTTT
>TRBJ2-7|.|TRBV4-3|.
CASSQAGTRKLSYEQYF
TGCGCCAGCAGCCAAGCCGGGACAAGAAAATTGTCCTACGAGCAGTACTTC
>TRBJ2-3|.|TRBV5-1|TRBD2
CASSPSTSEALTDTQYF
TGCGCCAGCAGCCCCTCGACTAGCGAAGCTCTAACAGATACGCAGTATTTT
>TRBJ2-2|.|TRBV29-1|TRBD1
CSATGALNTGELFF
TGCAGCGCGACAGGGGCCTTGAACACCGGGGAGCTGTTTTTT
>TRBJ1-3|.|TRBV15|.
CATSRDAVNGNTIYF
TGTGCCACCAGCAGAGATGCGGTGAACGGAAACACCATATATTTT
>TRBJ1-1|.|TRBV9|.
CASSGSKGPKRTEAFF
TGTGCCAGCAGCGGCTCAAAGGGGCCGAAGCGAACTGAAGCTTTCTTT
>TRBJ1-1|few|TRBV2|TRBD1
CASRNRGGATEAFF
TGTGCCAGCAGGAACAGGGGTGGGGCCACTGAAGCTTTCTTT
>TRBJ1-4|many|TRBV29-1|TRBD1
CSVRQGREEKLFF
TGCAGCGTTAGACAGGGCCGGGAGGAAAAACTGTTTTTT
>TRBJ2-7|.|TRBV11-2|.
CASSPLGLDYEQYF
TGTGCCAGCAGCCCCCTGGGACTTGACTACGAGCAGTACTTC
>TRBJ1-1|.|TRBV11-2|.
CASSVTGSEAFF
TGTGCCAGCAGCGTAACAGGGTCGGAGGCTTTCTTT
>TRBJ1-5|.|TRBV9|.
CASSVEGAYDQPQHF
TGTGCCAGCAGCGTAGAAGGGGCTTATGATCAGCCCCAGCATTTT
>TRBJ2-3|.|TRBV7-9|.
CASSLGRAAGGTDTQYF
TGTGCCAGCAGCTTAGGGCGAGCGGCGGGCGGCACAGATACGCAGTATTTT
>TRBJ2-7|.|TRBV6-1|.
CASSTVYEQYF
TGTGCCAGCAGTACAGTCTACGAGCAGTACTTC
>TRBJ1-6|.|TRBV7-2|.
CASSQERGSPLHF
TGTGCCAGCAGCCAAGAAAGGGGCTCACCCCTCCACTTT
>TRBJ1-4|few|TRBV27|TRBD1
CASSSAGTASQKLFF
TGTGCCAGCAGTTCCGCCGGGACAGCGAGCCAAAAACTGTTTTTT
>TRBJ2-3|few|TRBV29-1|TRBD2
CSVAGTSEFDTQYF
TGCAGCGTGGCCGGGACTAGCGAATTTGATACGCAGTATTTT
>TRBJ1-4|.|TRBV30|TRBD1
CACNRGSTNEKLFF
TGTGCCTGCAACAGGGGCTCCACTAATGAAAAACTGTTTTTT
>TRBJ2-7|.|TRBV7-8|TRBD1
CASSLAGTGFYEQYF
TGTGCCAGCAGCTTAGCGGGGACAGGGTTTTACGAGCAGTACTTC
>TRBJ1-4|.|TRBV7-2|TRBD1
CASSIRTGFNEKLFF
TGTGCCAGCAGCATCAGGACAGGGTTTAATGAAAAACTGTTTTTT
>TRBJ2-7|.|TRBV4-1|TRBD1
CASSHPGQGVYEQYF
TGCGCCAGCAGCCACCCGGGACAGGGAGTTTACGAGCAGTACTTC
>TRBJ1-2|.|TRBV27|TRBD1
CASSSSGTAYGYTF
TGTGCCAGCAGTTCTTCCGGGACAGCGTATGGCTACACCTTC
>TRBJ2-1|.|TRBV7-6|TRBD2
CASSPGTSGSSSYNEQFF
TGTGCCAGCAGCCCCGGGACTAGCGGGTCGAGCTCCTACAATGAGCAGTTCTTC
>TRBJ1-4|.|TRBV27|.
CASGPMTGANEKLFF
TGTGCCAGCGGCCCTATGACAGGTGCTAATGAAAAACTGTTTTTT
>TRBJ2-7|.|TRBV7-3|.
CASSLISGRAYEQYF
TGTGCCAGCAGCTTAATCTCTGGGAGAGCCTACGAGCAGTACTTC
>TRBJ2-1|.|TRBV30|TRBD2
CAWSVRRGLAGARYNEQFF
TGTGCCTGGAGTGTACGGAGGGGACTAGCGGGAGCAAGGTACAATGAGCAGTTCTTC
>TRBJ2-3|.|TRBV11-2|.
CASSLRVTGYGTDTQYF
TGTGCCAGCAGCTTACGAGTGACGGGGTACGGCACAGATACGCAGTATTTT
>TRBJ2-3|.|TRBV5-6|.
CASSLGAGASDTQYF
TGTGCCAGCAGCTTGGGGGCGGGGGCGTCAGATACGCAGTATTTT
>TRBJ1-3|few|TRBV4-3|.
CASSQNRGNTIYF
TGCGCCAGCAGCCAAAACAGAGGAAACACCATATATTTT
>TRBJ2-7|.|TRBV5-4|.
CASSLGQMQYF
TGTGCCAGCAGCTTGGGCCAGATGCAGTACTTC
>TRBJ1-1|.|TRBV7-9|.
CASSLGVQGSNDEAFF
TGTGCCAGCAGCTTAGGGGTACAGGGCTCTAACGACGAAGCTTTCTTT